This TCR beta chain is from a study of blood T cell repertoires in COVID-19 (dated by TCRdb to the early 2020s). Some background on the complete study: The collaborator samples originated in the United States, Italy and Spain and spanned the acute and convalescent phases of COVID-19. The material from the prospective study consisted of cDNA or gDNA derived from T cells, B-cell-depleted T cells, or PBMCs. Subjects who had been exposed to COVID-19, were actively infected with it, or had recovered from it provided the deeply sampled blood TCRbeta repertoires that made up the dataset. The repertoires were made available in a free public database intended to serve as a resource for research on the immune response to SARS-CoV-2. Samples came from the ongoing ImmuneRACE study (first 160 participants) plus 1,254 subjects from 6 global collaborators. Nearly every sample came with metadata listing a de-identified subject ID, COVID-19 status, age in years and sex. Where available, HLA class I and class II types were obtained from metadata supplied by the sample provider rather than from assay-based typing. Results and caveats for the whole study, not just this receptor: The amount of clinical and demographic metadata varied by source and participant and was provided uncurated.

TCRbeta CDR3 regions were amplified from genomic DNA by means of the immunoSEQ Assay, a bias-controlled multiplex PCR. The original pipeline was this. The number of nucleated cells in each sample was estimated from the amplification of reference gene primers within the assay. To quantify the absolute abundance of each unique TCRbeta CDR3 rearrangement, sequence reads were collapsed and filtered. Productive Simpson clonality was computed per sample as the square root of Simpson's diversity index over productive rearrangements. Not all clones reach the TCRdb copy of this immuneACCESS table, which keeps in-frame sequences only. Checked studies attribute under half of the gap to unresolved V genes and leave the rest unexplained. V and J calls and clone size are copied from that table; D and trimming were computed from the DNA. This sample gives about 220,000 clones in total; roughly 85% of them show up just once. The ten biggest clones cover approximately 4.8% of the sample.

This clone was picked up one time. Its specific antigen is unknown. It has no much larger one-base neighbor in the sample; base qualities were not kept. The CDR3, from cysteine to phenylalanine, totals 16 residues. The sequence is cut down to CDR3 DNA, 48 bases in frame from base 1. The junction shows trimming of 4 bases on V and 3 bases on J, plus 16 bases between the germline ends. CDR1 and CDR2, per the germline V gene (reference sequence), are LGHDT and YNNKEL. In the prospective study, participants were about 18 to 90 years old, resided in under 30 geographic areas of the United States, and were enrolled through a virtual design. In the prospective study, cohorts were assigned on the basis of participant-reported clinical history obtained from a screening survey and a study questionnaire. A participant counted as exposed if, within 2 weeks of entering the study, that participant had been in contact with someone who had a PCR-confirmed or clinician-diagnosed COVID-19 case. Each participant in the prospective study had whole blood, serum and a nasopharyngeal or oropharyngeal swab collected by mobile phlebotomists. Additional blood draws and questionnaires over an approximately two-month period could optionally be provided by prospective study participants. Before DNA extraction, prospective study blood samples were shipped either frozen or at room temperature.

Specimen: PBMCs or T cells enriched from blood (not recorded which). The clonotype originates from a woman aged 50 to 60 who had been exposed to COVID-19. The sequence links TRBV3-1 (or the pseudogene TRBV3-2) to TRBJ1-3; the D gene cannot be named for sure. DNA sequence: TGTGCCAGCAGCCCCGAAACCCCCGGGAGTGGAAACACCATATATTTT. It translates as CASSPETPGSGNTIYF.